This T cell receptor beta chain is drawn from a study of human T cells and chemical hapten exposure. At the level of the study: Sensitizing treatment utilized 2% DPC over a 2 cm by 2 cm portion of upper inner arm skin.

In TCRdb, the RACE reads were re-called with MiXCR into one record per CDR3 protein. Altogether nearly 350,000 distinct CDR3 sequences are present, roughly 6.9% being singletons, with the ten largest covering roughly 7.9%. V dropped 8 bases and J dropped 5; count of bases not matched to a gene: 12. The CDR3 totals 14 residues. Germline assignment: CDR1 MDHEN and CDR2 SYDVKM. This clonotype occurred many times. Time point: patch test 1, 2 weeks after DPC sensitization. The treatment denotes: therapeutic diphenylcyclopropenone sensitization with weekly scalp DPC. Donors, patients with alopecia ranging from 18 to 70 years old and judged suitable for DPC, provided samples.

The J gene is TRBJ2-7, the V gene TRBV28; TRBD1 aligns across 7 bases. The receptor comes from a woman under 30 with alopecia areata. Some clones in this sample may be carry-over from other donors' samples. The material sequenced was whole blood, taken in connection with sensitization to the hapten diphenylcyclopropenone (DPC). CDR3 residues: CASRKDRVWDEQYF. In DNA form, the CDR3 reads TGTGCCAGCCGAAAAGACAGGGTTTGGGACGAGCAGTACTTC.